Following are 32 T cell receptor beta chains from one sample sequenced in a study of T cells expressing NK-cell markers. TCRdb re-called the 5' RACE reads and gives one entry per CDR3 protein, without DNA. The data include 550,000 to 600,000 distinct CDR3 sequences; the top ten clones carry about 3.6%. The sequenced sample consisted of blood T cells: a sorted CD56 or NKG2C T cell subset, CD4+ or CD8+ T cells, or bulk PBMC T cells (not recorded which). These receptors came from a man between 18 and 35 years old in good health.

V usage is TRBV12-3 or TRBV12-4 and J usage is TRBJ1-6. This CDR3 comprises 14 residues. The CDR3 sequence is CASSFGVSNSPLHF.

The V gene is TRBV3-1, the J gene TRBJ2-2; the D gene TCRdb calls, TRBD1, cannot be checked with no DNA. CDR1 is LGHDT, CDR2 YNNKEL, per germline (reference sequence). The CDR3 covers 14 residues. CDR3: CASRWTDNTGELFF.

The rearrangement links TRBV11-1 to TRBJ2-5; with no DNA, the TCRdb D assignment of TRBD1 cannot be verified. The CDR3 has 16 amino acids. CDR1 and CDR2 (germline): SGHAT, FQDESV (reference sequence). CDR3 region: CASSPHAGTSQETQYF.

The V call is TRBV12-3 or TRBV12-4, the J call TRBJ1-2; without DNA, the TCRdb call of TRBD1 cannot be checked. This CDR3 spans 13 amino acids. The CDR3 protein is CASSLSGIYGYTF.

The J gene is TRBJ2-2, the V gene TRBV6-5; TCRdb's assignment of TRBD1 cannot be checked, as there is no DNA. CDR3 size: 17 residues. The germline CDR1 and CDR2 sequences are MNHEY and SVGAGI. The CDR3 protein is CASSYRVQGANTGELFF.

The V call is TRBV12-3 or TRBV12-4, the J call TRBJ2-5; no DNA is available, so the TRBD1 call from TCRdb remains unchecked. The CDR3 runs 14 residues. This chain's CDR3 is CASLVGGIQETQYF.

The V and J genes are TRBV2 and TRBJ2-2; TCRdb names TRBD2, which stays unverified in the absence of DNA. The CDR3 sequence is 18 residues long. Germline V CDR1 and CDR2: SNHLY, FYNNEI. CDR3 region: CASSEGLAGGLVAGELFF.

The genes are TRBV7-6 and TRBJ2-1; TCRdb gives TRBD2 as the D gene, but with no DNA this cannot be confirmed. From germline, CDR1 is SGHVS and CDR2 FNYEAQ. The CDR3 has 16 amino acids. The CDR3 spells CASSLGVPSGWGEQFF.

This CDR3 is CSARQVGSYEQYF. V is TRBV29-1 and J is TRBJ2-7; no DNA is available, so the TRBD1 call from TCRdb remains unchecked. The CDR3 has 13 residues. Per germline, CDR1 SQVTM and CDR2 ANQGSEA.

V and J are TRBV7-2 and TRBJ2-1; TCRdb's D call, TRBD2, is unchecked because there is no DNA. The length of the CDR3 is 14 residues. The germline V gene encodes CDR1 SGHTA and CDR2 FQGNSA. CDR3 sequence: CASSRARLAGEQFF.

The chain links TRBV25-1 to TRBJ2-1. The CDR3 consists of 16 residues. CDR1 is MGHDK and CDR2 is SYGVNS in the germline V gene. The CDR3 reads CASSESRQDSYNEQFF.

The chain is built from TRBV12-3 or TRBV12-4 and TRBJ2-5; TCRdb selects TRBD1, and the lack of DNA leaves this call unchecked. The CDR3 sequence is 13 residues long. This chain's CDR3 is CASSPGTLETQYF.

The V call is TRBV29-1, the J call TRBJ2-1; as DNA is missing, the TRBD1 call by TCRdb cannot be tested. This CDR3 contains 14 residues. CDR1 and CDR2 from the germline V gene are SQVTM and ANQGSEA. The CDR3 sequence is CSVERGALDNEQFF.

The chain recombines TRBV11-2 with TRBJ2-5; TCRdb gives TRBD1 as the D gene, but with no DNA this cannot be confirmed. Germline values: CDR1 SGHAT, CDR2 FQNNGV. The CDR3 spans 16 residues. The CDR3: CASRRWGQGRQETQYF. The full variable domain, rest sourced from reference TRBV11-2 and TRBJ2-5, is EAGVAQSPRYKIIEKRQSVAFWCNPISGHATLYWYQQILGQGPKLLIQFQNNGVVDDSQLPKDRFSAERLKGVDSTLKIQPAKLEDSAVYLCASRRWGQGRQETQYFGPGTRLLVL.

J is TRBJ2-2 and V is TRBV9; the D call from TCRdb, TRBD1, cannot be confirmed without DNA. The CDR3 is made up of 15 amino acids. Germline CDR1 and CDR2: SGDLS and YYNGEE. CDR3: CASSVTGGRTGELFF.

V and J are TRBV7-2 and TRBJ2-7; as DNA is missing, the TRBD1 call by TCRdb cannot be tested. CDR3 length: 14 amino acids. Germline-derived CDR1 and CDR2 are SGHTA and FQGNSA. The chain's CDR3 is CASSQDRGSTEQYF.

V is TRBV6-2 or TRBV6-3 and J is TRBJ2-1; there is no DNA to check the TCRdb D call of TRBD2. Looked up from germline, CDR1 is MNHEY and CDR2 is SVGEGT. The CDR3 is 15 amino acids. CDR3: CASLSGASGRGEQFF.

The CDR3: CASSPRPASPLHF. The chain has TRBV12-3 or TRBV12-4 and TRBJ1-6; as DNA is missing, the TRBD1 call by TCRdb cannot be tested. The CDR3 extends over 13 amino acids.

The chain employs TRBV15 and TRBJ1-5. From germline, CDR1 is LNHNV and CDR2 YYDKDF (reference sequence). There are 17 residues in the CDR3. The CDR3: CATSRDKGQEGGQPQHF.

The chain has TRBV20-1 and TRBJ2-7; checking the TCRdb D call of TRBD2 is not possible without DNA. CDR3 length: 14 amino acids. The germline gives CDR1 DFQATT, CDR2 SNEGSKA (reference sequence). Here the CDR3 reads CSARGLGQSYEQYF.

The chain joins TRBV29-1 to TRBJ2-1; TCRdb picks TRBD2, but there is no DNA to check that call. The CDR3 has 15 amino acids. CDR1 is SQVTM, CDR2 ANQGSEA, per germline. The CDR3 sequence is CSVEDGTSRGNEQFF.

The V and J genes are TRBV20-1 and TRBJ2-1; TCRdb returns TRBD2, unconfirmable since there is no DNA. The CDR3 totals 17 residues. Looked up from germline, CDR1 is DFQATT and CDR2 is SNEGSKA (reference sequence). The CDR3 here is CSARDRWREGSYNEQFF.

The V call is TRBV6-5, the J call TRBJ2-2; TCRdb reports TRBD1, a call that lacks DNA to check it against. Germline V gene data show CDR1 as MNHEY and CDR2 as SVGAGI. The CDR3 consists of 17 residues. CDR3 sequence: CASSYSTGGVNTGELFF.

The chain carries TRBV27 and TRBJ1-2; the D gene TCRdb calls, TRBD1, cannot be checked with no DNA. CDR1 and CDR2 from the germline V gene are MNHEY and SMNVEV (reference sequence). CDR3 size: 17 residues. The CDR3 loop is CASSNPTGGASNYGYTF.

The chain combines TRBV12-3 or TRBV12-4 with TRBJ2-2; the D call of TRBD1 rests on TCRdb alone, since no DNA is present to check it. This CDR3 spans 18 amino acids. The CDR3 is CASSYRDRGQGDTGELFF.

The chain links TRBV20-1 to TRBJ2-1; TCRdb designates TRBD1, a call that cannot be tested without DNA. CDR3 size: 16 residues. In germline, CDR1 is DFQATT, CDR2 SNEGSKA (reference sequence). CDR3 sequence: CSAPRWKREPDNEQFF.

This chain connects TRBV4-1 to TRBJ2-1; TCRdb returns TRBD1, unconfirmable since there is no DNA. Germline CDR1 is MGHRA and CDR2 is YSYEKL. There are 17 residues in the CDR3. The CDR3 is CASSQETGAHSYNEQFF.

The chain employs TRBV9 and TRBJ2-5; without DNA, the TCRdb call of TRBD1 cannot be checked. The CDR3 has 14 amino acids. CDR1 and CDR2 (germline): SGDLS, YYNGEE. The CDR3 sequence is CASSVTGLQETQYF.

The chain carries TRBV29-1 and TRBJ1-2; TCRdb returns TRBD1, unconfirmable since there is no DNA. The length of the CDR3 is 14 residues. Germline V gene sequence: CDR1 SQVTM, CDR2 ANQGSEA. The CDR3 spells CSVAPLTGIAGYTF.

This rearrangement joins TRBV20-1 to TRBJ2-5; without DNA, the TCRdb call of TRBD1 cannot be checked. The CDR3 is 14 residues long. From germline, CDR1 is DFQATT and CDR2 SNEGSKA (reference sequence). CDR3 residues: CSASRTGYGETQYF.

The rearrangement joins TRBV20-1 to TRBJ2-1; as DNA is missing, the TRBD1 call by TCRdb cannot be tested. The CDR3 has 17 residues. The germline gives CDR1 DFQATT, CDR2 SNEGSKA (reference sequence). The CDR3 loop is CSARDPGGGQGGNEQFF.

This chain joins TRBV30 and TRBJ2-4. The CDR3 is 12 residues long. Germline loops: CDR1 GTSNPN, CDR2 SVGIG (reference sequence). The CDR3 region is CAWDEERNIQYF.